This T cell receptor (beta chain) was recorded in a study of T cell repertoires in cytomegalovirus infection (dated by TCRdb to between 2018 and 2021). Study-level background: Alongside well-studied HLA-B-restricted epitopes, the peptide stimulations were aimed at recently identified HLA-C-restricted CMV epitopes, whose presentation resists viral immunomodulation. The HLA type of each donor mattered for the analysis, because public TCR beta signatures pointed to carriage of CMV infection along with the matching HLA type. Paper-wide results and their limitations: In the ex vivo response, HLA-C-restricted CMV-specific TCR beta clonotypes were dominant, and in two of eight donors the single most frequent clonotype came from this HLA-C-restricted group. In both this cohort and an independent cohort of several hundred donors, the cumulative frequency of public TCR beta family members distinguished carriers of CMV infection plus the relevant HLA type.

The sequencing machine was an Illumina HiSeq 1500. In-frame beta chains were kept once TCRdb had trimmed the public reads at Q25 with fastp and called clones with MiXCR. Merged by CDR3 protein, the rows form single entries marked with the most common genes and DNA. This sample holds some 900,000 distinct CDR3 sequences; about 30% were observed only once. Of the sample, 9.5% to 15% falls within the top ten clones. The intended sense of this specimen's treatment or condition label: in vitro stimulation with specific CMV peptide epitopes to enrich CMV-specific T cells. As to this clonotype: Its binding antigen is unknown. No base quality values were provided; no much bigger clone lies one nucleotide off.

From the cysteine through the phenylalanine, the CDR3 covers 15 amino acids. Only CDR3 DNA remains: 45 bases, in frame from the first base. The germline V gene yields MDHEN for CDR1 and SYDVKM for CDR2. V and J are truncated by 7 bases and 0 bases respectively, leaving an intervening sequence of 15 bases. The receptor comes from a human donor in good health (CMV status not recorded). Some clones in this sample may be carry-over from other donors' samples. The chain links TRBV28 with TRBJ1-1; the D gene remains uncertain. The sequencing used cultured CD8+ T cells from PBMCs, collected from culture after CMV antigen stimulation. The CDR3 region: CASKYAFYMNTEAFF. The nucleotides are TGTGCCAGCAAGTATGCATTTTATATGAACACTGAAGCTTTCTTT.